What follows is one T cell receptor (beta chain) and its context. As yet, its antigen is unknown. A much larger clone differs by one base, so this may be a read error. The TCR beta library used iRepertoire HTBI primers with Arm-PCR amplification of CDR3. TCRdb analysed the multiplex PCR reads with MiXCR anew, one entry per CDR3 protein. The sample consists of 300,000 to 350,000 distinct CDR3 sequences, about 20% of them appearing once. Time point specified: persistent/refractory GD, antithyroid drugs over 5 years with positive TRAb. Construction of the TCR library relied on RNA isolated from PBMCs. This sample was included in a study of regulatory T cells in long-lasting Graves disease. The CDR3 has 14 residues. V was shortened by 0 bases and J by 7 bases, with 7 bases between the two germline ends. Germline CDR1 and CDR2: MNHNY and SVGAGI (reference sequence). Study findings and constraints: Newly diagnosed patients shared around 910 public clonotypes; persistent patients shared around 2,500. Gene preferences differed: TRBV28, TRBJ1-2, TRBJ2-5 in persistent cases.

J is TRBJ1-6 and V is TRBV6-6; no clear D gene. Source: peripheral blood mononuclear cells (PBMCs), taken when the disease was refractory, from a patient treated with antithyroid drugs. The receptor's source is a female donor with Graves disease. As DNA, the CDR3 is TGTGCCAGCAGTTACTCGAGAAGGAATTCACCCCTCCACTTT. Protein: CASSYSRRNSPLHF.